What follows is one TCR beta chain and its context. The record originates from a study of blood T cell repertoires in COVID-19. Generated by immunoSEQ multiplex PCR, the TCRdb table keeps only in-frame clones and is missing some. The table shows about 84,000 clones, with around four fifths occurring only once. In germline, CDR1 is KGHDR, CDR2 SFDVKD. The CDR3 loop spans 18 amino acids. Losses at the gene ends were 3 bases for V and 7 bases for J; bases not matched to a gene: 11. Sequencing was carried out using peripheral blood. This sequence was found in a man aged 80 or over with active or convalescent COVID-19. The chain recombines TRBV24-1 with TRBJ2-3; 14 nucleotides agree with TRBD2. DNA for the CDR3: TGTGCCACCAGTGATAGGGGACTAGCGGGAGAAGGGACAAATACGCAGTATTTT. As protein: CATSDRGLAGEGTNTQYF.